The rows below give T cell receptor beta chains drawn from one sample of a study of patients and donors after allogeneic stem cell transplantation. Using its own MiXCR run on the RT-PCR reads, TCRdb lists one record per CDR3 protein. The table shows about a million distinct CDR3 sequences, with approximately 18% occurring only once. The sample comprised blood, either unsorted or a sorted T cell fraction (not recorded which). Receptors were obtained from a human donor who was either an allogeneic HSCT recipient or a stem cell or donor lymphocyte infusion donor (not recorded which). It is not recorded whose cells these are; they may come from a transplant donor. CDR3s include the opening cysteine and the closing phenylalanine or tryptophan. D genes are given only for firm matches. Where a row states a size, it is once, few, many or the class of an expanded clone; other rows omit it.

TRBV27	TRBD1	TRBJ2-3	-	TGTGCCAGCAGTTTCAGGGACAGAAACACAGATACGCAGTATTTT	CASSFRDRNTDTQYF
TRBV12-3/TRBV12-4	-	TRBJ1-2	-	TGTGCCAGCAGTTTAGCGGGAAAGGTTAACTATGGCTACACCTTC	CASSLAGKVNYGYTF
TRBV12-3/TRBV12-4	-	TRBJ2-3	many	TGTGCCGGGTTCTCGACTACGAGCACAGATACGCAGTATTTT	CAGFSTTSTDTQYF
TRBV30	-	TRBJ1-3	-	TGTGCCTGGAGTGGAACAGGGTACACCATATATTTT	CAWSGTGYTIYF
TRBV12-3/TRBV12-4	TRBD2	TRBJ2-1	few	TGTGCCAGCAGCTCGACTAGCGGAGGGAACCATAGCTCCTACAATGAGCAGTTCTTC	CASSSTSGGNHSSYNEQFF
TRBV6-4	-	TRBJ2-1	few	TGTGCCAGCAGTGACGGTAGCGGTTACAATGAGCAGTTCTTC	CASSDGSGYNEQFF
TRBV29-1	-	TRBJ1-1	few	TGCAGCGCTTTTCCCCGGACGCCGGGTACTGAAGCTTTCTTT	CSAFPRTPGTEAFF
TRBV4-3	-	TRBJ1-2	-	TGCGCCAGCAGCCGGTACGTAGAAGGCTTTGGGGGCTACACCTTC	CASSRYVEGFGGYTF
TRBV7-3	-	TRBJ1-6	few	TGTGCCAGCAGCTTTACGATTGCTGGGATCTATAATTCACCCCTCCACTTT	CASSFTIAGIYNSPLHF
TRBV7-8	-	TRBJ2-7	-	TGTGCCAGCAGCTCCCCCCGTGGGGGTCCCTACGAGCAGTACTTC	CASSSPRGGPYEQYF
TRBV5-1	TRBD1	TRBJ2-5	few	TGCGCCAGCAGCCTGCAGGGGGCCCCCTCACGAGAGACCCAGTACTTC	CASSLQGAPSRETQYF
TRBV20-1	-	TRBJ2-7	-	TGCAGTGCGCGAAATCCGGGGGCGGGCCGGGACGAGCAGTACTTC	CSARNPGAGRDEQYF
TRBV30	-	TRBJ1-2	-	TGTGCCTGGAGCCCCGGACAGTCCTATGGCTACACCTTC	CAWSPGQSYGYTF
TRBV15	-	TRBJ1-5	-	TGTGCCACCAGCGGACGAGACTACTCGGGCAATCAGCCCCAGCATTTT	CATSGRDYSGNQPQHF
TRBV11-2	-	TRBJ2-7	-	TGTGCCAGCAGCTTTGGGACACCAACCTACGAGCAGTACTTC	CASSFGTPTYEQYF
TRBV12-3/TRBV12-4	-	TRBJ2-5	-	TGTGCCAGCAGATCCAGGGTGGCGGTACAAGAGACCCAGTACTTC	CASRSRVAVQETQYF
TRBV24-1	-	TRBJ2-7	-	TGTGCCACCAGTGAAACTCTAGTGGGAGAGCAGTACTTC	CATSETLVGEQYF
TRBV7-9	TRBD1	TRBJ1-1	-	TGTGCCAGCAGCCCGGGACAGGGACAGATGAACACTGAAGCTTTCTTT	CASSPGQGQMNTEAFF
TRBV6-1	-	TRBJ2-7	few	TGTGCCAGCATCGAGACTCACGAGCAGTACTTC	CASIETHEQYF
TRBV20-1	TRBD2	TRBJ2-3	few	TGCAGTTTTCTAGCGGGAGATATCACAGATACGCAGTATTTT	CSFLAGDITDTQYF
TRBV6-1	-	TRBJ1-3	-	TGTGCCAGCAGTGAAATCGCAGAGGGAAACACCATATATTTT	CASSEIAEGNTIYF
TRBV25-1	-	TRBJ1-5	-	TGTGCCAGCAGTGAATCGGCTGGATTTACCGGTCAGCCCCAGCATTTT	CASSESAGFTGQPQHF
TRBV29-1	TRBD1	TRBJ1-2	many	TGCAGCGTTGAGGGGACAGCCTATGGCTACACCTTC	CSVEGTAYGYTF
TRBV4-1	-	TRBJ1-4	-	TGCGCCAGCAGCCTAGGGGCGAGAGGGGCAACTAATGAAAAACTGTTTTTT	CASSLGARGATNEKLFF
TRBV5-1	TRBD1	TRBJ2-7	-	TGCGCCAGCAGCTTGGGTACGGGACAGGGGAGGAACGAGCAGTACTTC	CASSLGTGQGRNEQYF
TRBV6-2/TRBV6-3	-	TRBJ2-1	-	TGTGCCAGCCGATCCGGGGGTAACACCTACAATGAGCAGTTCTTC	CASRSGGNTYNEQFF
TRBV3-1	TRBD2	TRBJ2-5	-	TGTGCCAGCAGCCGACCCGAGGGACTAGCGGGAGAAGAGACCCAGTACTTC	CASSRPEGLAGEETQYF
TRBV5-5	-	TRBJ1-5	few	TGTGCCAGCAGCCTTCAAGACAGTGCTTATAGCAATCAGCCCCAGCATTTT	CASSLQDSAYSNQPQHF
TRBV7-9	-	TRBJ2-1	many	TGTGCCAGCTGGGCGGCTGACTCCTACAATGAGCAGTTCTTC	CASWAADSYNEQFF
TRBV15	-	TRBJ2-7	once	TGTGCCACCAGCAGAGAAGGACAGCTTTACGAGCAGTACTTC	CATSREGQLYEQYF
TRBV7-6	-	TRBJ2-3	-	TGTGCCAGCAGCTTAGTTCTTGCGCGGAGCACAGATACGCAGTATTTT	CASSLVLARSTDTQYF
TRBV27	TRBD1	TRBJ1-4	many	TGTGCCAGCAGAACAGGGGGAAATGAAAAACTGTTTTTT	CASRTGGNEKLFF
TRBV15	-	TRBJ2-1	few	TGTGCCACCAGCAGGGATTTTAGCGGCGGAGGTCTTATTAATGAGCAGTTCTTC	CATSRDFSGGGLINEQFF
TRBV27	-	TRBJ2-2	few	TGTGCCAGCAGTTATCTCCGCGCGAACACCGGGGAGCTGTTTTTT	CASSYLRANTGELFF
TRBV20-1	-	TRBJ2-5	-	TGCAGTGCTGGGTTCGGGACCCAGTACTTC	CSAGFGTQYF
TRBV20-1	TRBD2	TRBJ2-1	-	TGCAGTGCCGTCGGACTAGCGGAGGGAGAGTTCTTC	CSAVGLAEGEFF
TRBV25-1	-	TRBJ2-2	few	TGTGCCAGCAGTGATATGGACAGAGGTTGGTCCGGGGAGCTGTTTTTT	CASSDMDRGWSGELFF
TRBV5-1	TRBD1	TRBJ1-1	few	TGCGCCAGCAGCTGGAGGACAGGGGGCGAAGCTTTCTTT	CASSWRTGGEAFF
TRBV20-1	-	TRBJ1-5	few	TGCAGTGCCCACCCCTGGGGGGAACCGGAGCCCCAGCATTTT	CSAHPWGEPEPQHF
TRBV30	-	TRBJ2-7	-	TGTGCCTGGACCGAGGGAAGGTACGAGCAGTACTTC	CAWTEGRYEQYF
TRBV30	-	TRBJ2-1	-	TGTGCCTGGAGTTTCCAAAGGGGGAATGAGCAGTTCTTC	CAWSFQRGNEQFF
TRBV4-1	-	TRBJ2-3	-	TGCGCCAGCAGCCAGCACAGGTTCACAGATACGCAGTATTTT	CASSQHRFTDTQYF
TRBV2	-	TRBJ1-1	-	TGTGCCAGCAGTGAACCCGGACGGCAGAACACTGAAGCTTTCTTT	CASSEPGRQNTEAFF